One and the same sample provided the 27 T cell receptor beta chains below, sequenced in a study of blood T cell repertoires in COVID-19. The protocol was immunoSEQ multiplex PCR, while the TCRdb copy is restricted to in-frame clones and leaves out a portion. The data contain about 150,000 clones, about 89% of them seen just once; the ten biggest clones take up 0.5% to 0.55%. The sample taken for sequencing was peripheral blood. All receptors derive from a man in his forties or fifties with acute or convalescent COVID-19.

For the CDR3, the DNA is TGTGCCAGCACCCCTGGCGGCGCGAACACCGGGGAGCTGTTTTTT. This gives the protein CASTPGGANTGELFF. V and J are TRBV6-5 and TRBJ2-2; D gene uncertain. This CDR3 spans 15 amino acids. Trimming pared 7 bases from V and 0 bases from J, leaving 12 bases between. The germline gives CDR1 MNHEY, CDR2 SVGAGI.

This chain uses TRBV6-2 or TRBV6-3 with TRBJ2-4, with a tentative D call TRBD1 (5 bases). Germline values: CDR1 MNHEY, CDR2 SVGEGT. CDR3 size: 14 residues. V was trimmed by 2 bases and J by 6 bases, leaving 11 bases between them. In DNA, the CDR3 is TGTGCCAGCAGTTACAGGGGTTTGAGAAACATTCAGTACTTC. It encodes CASSYRGLRNIQYF.

The rearrangement uses TRBV6-5 and TRBJ1-1; D unresolved. The germline V and J ends were trimmed by 5 bases and 0 bases, with 7 bases remaining between them. CDR1 is MNHEY and CDR2 is SVGAGI in the germline V gene. The CDR3 is 13 amino acids. The CDR3 DNA sequence: TGTGCCAGCAGTCGAGGTATGAACACTGAAGCTTTCTTT. Translation gives CASSRGMNTEAFF.

Points on this clone: The identical CDR3 is also encoded by other nucleotide sequences in the sample. The chain recombines TRBV5-1 with TRBJ2-5; a weak D match, TRBD1 (6 bases). This CDR3 spans 14 amino acids. V was shortened by 4 bases and J by 1 base, with 11 bases between the two germline ends. In germline, CDR1 is SGHRS, CDR2 YFSETQ. This chain's CDR3 is CASSQGQLQETQYF. CDR3 in DNA: TGCGCCAGCAGCCAGGGACAACTCCAAGAGACCCAGTACTTC.

The chain has TRBV5-1 and TRBJ2-1; possible D gene TRBD2, 5 bases. Trimming removed 5 bases from V and 10 bases from J, with 10 bases in between. The CDR3 is made up of 11 amino acids. From germline, CDR1 is SGHRS and CDR2 YFSETQ. Here the CDR3 DNA reads TGCGCCAGCAGGGCTAGCCGAGAGCAGTTCTTC. Amino acid sequence: CASRASREQFF.

A note on this clone: One junction end does not reproduce the germline sequence, and a read error may be involved. The same CDR3 can be traced to other DNA sequences in this sample. The chain carries TRBV29-1 and TRBJ2-7, with TRBD2 identical over 14 bases. The V gene's germline CDR1 is SQVTM and CDR2 ANQGSEA. The CDR3 length is 14 residues. The CDR3 DNA is TGCAGCGTCGAAGGGACTAGCGGGGGATACGAGCAGTACTTC. Protein sequence: CSVEGTSGGYEQYF.

The chain links TRBV27 to TRBJ1-2; 8 nucleotides agree with TRBD1. The V gene end was trimmed by 5 bases and the J gene end by 4 bases; junction bases not matched to a gene: 9. The CDR3 sequence is 15 residues long. Germline assignment: CDR1 MNHEY and CDR2 SMNVEV (reference sequence). CDR3 sequence reads: CASSPDRAWSYGYTF. The CDR3 nucleotides are TGTGCCAGCAGTCCGGACAGGGCCTGGAGCTATGGCTACACCTTC.

V gene TRBV19 combines with J gene TRBJ2-3; D perhaps matches TRBD1 (8 bases). V lost 5 bases to trimming and J lost 5 bases, with 17 bases between them. The germline gives CDR1 LNHDA, CDR2 SQIVND (reference sequence). This CDR3 contains 15 residues. The CDR3 nucleotides are TGTGCCAGTAGTCTAATACAGGGGGAGGGAGATACGCAGTATTTT. This gives the protein CASSLIQGEGDTQYF.

The chain couples TRBV5-5 to TRBJ1-5, with 8 positions matching TRBD1. After removal of 4 bases from V and 7 bases from J, the junction contained 10 bases not matched to a gene. Per the germline V gene, CDR1 is SGHKS and CDR2 is YYEKEE (reference sequence). The CDR3 runs 15 residues. The CDR3 sequence is CASSATGGGGQPQHF. CDR3 nucleotide sequence: TGTGCCAGCAGCGCCACAGGGGGAGGCGGACAGCCCCAGCATTTT.

The rearrangement links TRBV19 to TRBJ2-5; 10 bases agree with TRBD1. Germline CDR1 LNHDA, CDR2 SQIVND (reference sequence). The CDR3 is 16 amino acids. Losses at the gene ends were 4 bases for V and 5 bases for J; bases not matched to a gene: 10. In nucleotides, the CDR3 is TGTGCCAGTAGTAGTCTGGGACAGGGGATGGAGGAGACCCAGTACTTC. It codes for CASSSLGQGMEETQYF.

The chain couples TRBV6-5 to TRBJ1-5, with TRBD1 matching 12 bases. Trimming at V came to 5 bases and at J to 6 bases, leaving 2 bases not matched to a gene. Germline CDR1 is MNHEY and CDR2 is SVGAGI. This CDR3 region has 14 residues. The CDR3 DNA reads TGTGCCAGCAGTCGGGACAGGGGGCTTCAGCCCCAGCATTTT. Its translation: CASSRDRGLQPQHF.

The chain joins TRBV7-8 to TRBJ1-4; D gene uncertain. Germline CDR1 reads SGHVS; CDR2 reads FQNEAQ. The CDR3 is 15 residues long. V was clipped by 2 bases and J by 4 bases, with 11 bases between them. The CDR3 coding sequence is TGTGCCAGCAGCTTAAAATCTGCCAGTAATGAAAAACTGTTTTTT. It codes for CASSLKSASNEKLFF. The full variable domain, its missing parts supplied by reference TRBV7-8 and TRBJ1-4, is GAGVSQSPRYKVAKRGQDVALRCDPISGHVSLFWYQQALGQGPEFLTYFQNEAQLDKSGLPSDRFFAERPEGSVSTLKIQRTQQEDSAVYLCASSLKSASNEKLFFGSGTQLSVL.

This clone came up a few times. The chain uses TRBV2 and TRBJ1-4, with 7 bases fitting TRBD1. The CDR3 consists of 15 residues. Germline V gene sequence: CDR1 SNHLY, CDR2 FYNNEI. Germline trimming cut 2 bases from V and 4 bases from J; bases unmatched to any gene: 4. The CDR3 here is CASSENRGSNEKLFF. CDR3 coding DNA: TGTGCCAGCAGTGAAAACAGGGGAAGTAATGAAAAACTGTTTTTT. Filled out from reference TRBV2 and TRBJ1-4, the complete variable domain reads EPEVTQTPSHQVTQMGQEVILRCVPISNHLYFYWYRQILGQKVEFLVSFYNNEISEKSEIFDDQFSVERPDGSNFTLKIRSTKLEDSAMYFCASSENRGSNEKLFFGSGTQLSVL.

The J gene is TRBJ2-2, the V gene TRBV28, with D perhaps matching TRBD1 (5 bases). The CDR3 contains 15 residues. Trimming removed 3 bases at V and 1 base at J, with 9 bases between. Germline V lookup: CDR1 MDHEN, CDR2 SYDVKM. Here the CDR3 reads CASSLFQGNTGELFF. As DNA, the CDR3 is TGTGCCAGCAGTTTGTTCCAGGGGAACACCGGGGAGCTGTTTTTT. The variable domain in full, completed from reference TRBV28 and TRBJ2-2, reads DVKVTQSSRYLVKRTGEKVFLECVQDMDHENMFWYRQDPGLGLRLIYFSYDVKMKEKGDIPEGYSVSREKKERFSLILESASTNQTSMYLCASSLFQGNTGELFFGEGSRLTVL.

The V gene is TRBV27, the J gene TRBJ2-7; 7 bases are shared with TRBD2. This CDR3 has 16 residues. Germline V CDR1 and CDR2: MNHEY, SMNVEV (reference sequence). V lost 3 bases to trimming and J lost 1 base; unmatched junction nucleotides: 9. The CDR3 spells CASSFLTSRSSYEQYF. In nucleotides, the CDR3 is TGTGCCAGCAGTTTTCTGACTAGCCGGTCGTCCTACGAGCAGTACTTC.

The V call is TRBV28, the J call TRBJ1-5, with a tentative D call TRBD1 (5 bases). Trimming removed 9 bases from V and 7 bases from J, with 10 bases in between. The CDR3 is 11 residues long. The germline gives CDR1 MDHEN, CDR2 SYDVKM. CDR3 residues: CARRGIQPQHF. As DNA, the CDR3 is TGTGCCAGACGGGGGATCCAGCCCCAGCATTTT.

J is TRBJ1-2 and V is TRBV5-1; weak D call: TRBD1 (5 bases). The germline V and J ends were trimmed by 0 bases and 3 bases, with 12 bases remaining between them. Germline lookup yields CDR1 SGHRS and CDR2 YFSETQ. This CDR3 spans 15 amino acids. The CDR3 DNA reads TGCGCCAGCAGCTTGGCGCAGGGTCGGGACTATGGCTACACCTTC. Its translation is CASSLAQGRDYGYTF.

On this clone itself: Relative to the germline gene, one junction end is altered; a read error may explain this. V and J are TRBV19 and TRBJ1-3, with D tentatively TRBD1 (5 bases). The CDR3 loop spans 13 amino acids. Germline-derived CDR1 and CDR2 are LNHDA and SQIVND (reference sequence). This chain's CDR3 is CATSPGSGNTIYF. The CDR3 DNA reads as TGTGCCACTAGTCCAGGGTCTGGAAACACCATATATTTT.

V usage is TRBV24-1 and J usage is TRBJ2-1; 7 nucleotides agree with TRBD2. Trimming took 7 bases from V and 5 from J; bases not matched to a gene: 7. Germline V gene sequence: CDR1 KGHDR, CDR2 SFDVKD. The CDR3 loop spans 14 amino acids. CDR3 loop: CATRTGTKDNEQFF. The DNA for the CDR3 is TGTGCCACCAGGACCGGGACTAAGGACAATGAGCAGTTCTTC.

This clone was detected once. V gene TRBV10-2 combines with J gene TRBJ2-5; TRBD2 is a possible D gene (5 bases). Trimming removed 5 bases from V and 2 bases from J, with 9 bases in between. This CDR3 contains 13 residues. Per the germline V gene, CDR1 is WSHSY and CDR2 is SAAADI. In DNA, the CDR3 is TGCGCCAGCAGTTTAAGCGGACAAGAGACCCAGTACTTC. It translates to CASSLSGQETQYF.

The chain couples TRBV3-1 (or the pseudogene TRBV3-2) to TRBJ1-2; TRBD1 aligns across 7 bases. Looked up from germline, CDR1 is LGHDT and CDR2 is YNNKEL (reference sequence). The junction had 7 bases not matched to a gene; V was cut back by 4 bases and J by 5 bases. This CDR3 is 14 amino acids long. The CDR3, as DNA: TGTGCCAGCAGCCCGGCCGGGACAGCTTATGGCTACACCTTC. It translates to CASSPAGTAYGYTF.

The rearrangement uses TRBV4-1 and TRBJ1-1, with TRBD1 as a possible D gene (6 bases). The germline V gene has CDR1 MGHRA and CDR2 YSYEKL. V lost 4 bases and J 6 bases, leaving 12 bases between the germline ends. This CDR3 region has 13 residues. The CDR3 spells CASSRSDRPEAFF. CDR3 nucleotides: TGCGCCAGCAGCCGAAGTGACAGGCCTGAAGCTTTCTTT.

The chain links TRBV5-4 to TRBJ2-2; the match to TRBD2 covers 8 bases. The CDR3 spans 17 residues. Germline V lookup: CDR1 SGHNT, CDR2 YYREEE (reference sequence). J lost 1 base, V lost 0 bases, and 5 bases had no gene match. The CDR3 here is CASSLGPGLGNTGELFF. The CDR3 coding sequence is TGTGCCAGCAGCTTGGGGCCGGGACTAGGGAACACCGGGGAGCTGTTTTTT.

This chain uses TRBV3-1 (or the pseudogene TRBV3-2) with TRBJ2-3, with TRBD2 matching over 8 bases. Germline V gene data show CDR1 as LGHDT and CDR2 as YNNKEL (reference sequence). This CDR3 has 21 amino acids. Trimming at V came to 4 bases and at J to 4 bases, leaving 25 bases not matched to a gene. The CDR3 is CASSPSRGETSVPWGADTQYF. As DNA, the CDR3 is TGTGCCAGCAGCCCCTCCCGGGGAGAGACTAGCGTTCCCTGGGGGGCAGATACGCAGTATTTT.

Concerning this clone: This same CDR3 is encoded by further DNA sequences in the sample. V is TRBV9 and J is TRBJ1-1, with D unresolved. The CDR3 is made up of 14 amino acids. V shed 0 bases and J shed 1 base, with 7 bases lying between them. Germline assignment: CDR1 SGDLS and CDR2 YYNGEE. The DNA for the CDR3 is TGTGCCAGCAGCGTAGTTCCCGGGAACACTGAAGCTTTCTTT. It yields the protein CASSVVPGNTEAFF.

This chain joins TRBV30 and TRBJ1-2, with TRBD1 matching 7 bases. CDR3 length: 16 amino acids. Germline V gene sequence: CDR1 GTSNPN, CDR2 SVGIG (reference sequence). V gave up 3 bases and J gave up 2 bases; unmatched junction bases: 12. The DNA of the CDR3 is TGTGCCTGGAGAGGGCCAGGCCCCAGGGGGAACTATGGCTACACCTTC. As protein: CAWRGPGPRGNYGYTF.

This sequence joins TRBV6-5 and TRBJ2-1; D might be TRBD2 (6 bases). This CDR3 has 13 residues. V lost 11 bases and J lost 9, with 20 bases in between. Germline V lookup: CDR1 MNHEY, CDR2 SVGAGI. CDR3 nucleotides: TGTGCCTCGGCGTTGGGGAGGTTTATTGAGCAGTTCTTC. Amino acids: CASALGRFIEQFF.